This entry lists 12 T cell receptor beta chains sequenced from one sample in a study of T-cell reconstitution after alpha-beta-depleted transplantation in children (dated by TCRdb to 2016 to 2017). The sample's treatment or condition label is to be understood as: allogeneic hematopoietic cell transplantation with graft depleted of TCRalphabeta T cells and CD19 B cells. The method behind the library was PCR. These reads were obtained on an Illumina HiSeq 2500. TCR library preparation used molecular barcoding, with unique molecular identifiers applied to normalize quantification of the TCRbeta repertoire. TCRdb trimmed the raw reads at Q25, called clones with MiXCR and kept productive beta chains. Identical CDR3 proteins give one entry, which carries the most common genes and DNA. In this sample the table shows hundreds of thousands of distinct CDR3 sequences, around a tenth of which occur a single time. The ten largest account for roughly a quarter of the sample.

The sequencing here drew on peripheral blood, taken 180 days after TCRalphabeta/CD19-depleted stem cell transplant. These receptors were obtained from a male patient between 2 and 15 years old who had a stem cell transplant for chronic granulomatous disease, so the T cells may come from the graft donor.

This clonotype was observed many times. The chain couples TRBV10-1 to TRBJ2-2; no definite D call. The germline CDR1 and CDR2 sequences are WNHNN and SYGVQD (reference sequence). The V gene lost 2 bases and the J gene lost 5 bases, with 9 bases spanning the gap. The CDR3 spans 14 residues. In nucleotides, the CDR3 is TGCGCCAGCAGTGAGCGACCAAGGACCGGGGAGCTGTTTTTT. Translation gives CASSERPRTGELFF.

This clonotype was seen at least ten times. J is TRBJ2-5 and V is TRBV30; maybe TRBD2 (6 bases). This CDR3 has 13 residues. The V and J ends lost 0 bases and 5 bases respectively, with 10 bases between them. Germline lookup yields CDR1 GTSNPN and CDR2 SVGIG (reference sequence). The CDR3: CAWSVASVETQYF. Here the CDR3 DNA reads TGTGCCTGGAGTGTGGCTAGCGTGGAGACCCAGTACTTC.

This clonotype appeared many times. V and J are TRBV3-1 and TRBJ1-3; D is undetermined. In germline, CDR1 is LGHDT, CDR2 YNNKEL (reference sequence). Trimming left V 5 bases short and J 8 bases short, with 13 bases between. This CDR3 contains 13 residues. The CDR3 DNA reads as TGTGCCAGCAGCTGGACCCAATGGGACACCATATATTTT. Protein: CASSWTQWDTIYF.

In this sample, this clonotype turned up many times. CDR3 sequence (DNA): TGTGCCAGCAGCCCCGCCTACATCAACTATGGCTACACCTTC. Amino acid sequence: CASSPAYINYGYTF. V gene TRBV28 combines with J gene TRBJ1-2, with D unclear. In germline, CDR1 is MDHEN, CDR2 SYDVKM. This CDR3 region has 14 residues. V lost 6 bases, J lost 2 bases, and 13 bases lay in between.

This clonotype was counted many times. CDR3 amino acids: CASSLGSGSWAEQFF. The CDR3 DNA follows: TGCGCCAGCAGCTTGGGTAGCGGGAGCTGGGCTGAGCAGTTCTTC. This chain joins TRBV5-1 and TRBJ2-1, with 9 bases lining up with TRBD2. CDR1 is SGHRS and CDR2 is YFSETQ in the germline V gene. Germline trimming cut 0 bases from V and 9 bases from J; bases unmatched to any gene: 7. The CDR3 has 15 residues.

This clonotype was detected many times. This chain joins TRBV12-3 or TRBV12-4 and TRBJ2-2; 9 bases match TRBD2. V shed 8 bases and J 4 bases; nucleotides not matched to a gene: 8. The CDR3 covers 15 residues. The CDR3 sequence is CASVERGDLTGELFF. The DNA of the CDR3 is TGTGCCAGCGTGGAGCGGGGGGACCTCACCGGGGAGCTGTTTTTT.

This clonotype was recorded many times. The chain couples TRBV29-1 to TRBJ2-3, with D unclear. The germline V and J ends were trimmed by 4 bases and 0 bases, with 8 bases remaining between them. The length of the CDR3 is 13 residues. Germline V CDR1 and CDR2: SQVTM, ANQGSEA. CDR3 residues: CSVAAASTDTQYF. The CDR3 region has the DNA TGCAGCGTTGCAGCCGCTAGCACAGATACGCAGTATTTT.

The V call is TRBV7-9, the J call TRBJ2-1; D might be TRBD2 (6 bases). This CDR3 is built from 13 residues. Germline V CDR1 and CDR2: SEHNR, FQNEAQ (reference sequence). The V end was cut by 5 bases, the J end by 13 bases, with 18 bases between. The CDR3 coding sequence is TGTGCCAGCAGCACAGCGGTCTTGGGGGGACAGTTCTTC. As protein: CASSTAVLGGQFF. The variable domain in full, completed from reference TRBV7-9 and TRBJ2-1, reads DTGVSQNPRHKITKRGQNVTFRCDPISEHNRLYWYRQTLGQGPEFLTYFQNEAQLEKSRLLSDRFSAERPKGSFSTLEIQRTEQGDSAMYLCASSTAVLGGQFFGPGTRLTVL.

The table lists this clonotype with many counts. The chain links TRBV12-5 to TRBJ2-1; D unclear. The CDR3 runs to 12 residues. V was pared by 5 bases and J by 10 bases, with 12 bases between. Germline assignment: CDR1 LGHNT and CDR2 FRNRAP. As DNA, the CDR3 is TGTGCTAGTGGTATCGACACGTCGGAGCAGTTCTTC. Translating gives CASGIDTSEQFF.

This clonotype was seen repeatedly, ten times or more. CDR3: CASSPFGTTLKYNEQFF. Written as DNA, the CDR3 is TGTGCCAGCAGTCCTTTTGGGACCACCCTTAAATACAATGAGCAGTTCTTC. The rearrangement uses TRBV7-3 and TRBJ2-1; D tentatively fits TRBD1 or TRBD2 (5 bases each). The CDR3 loop spans 17 amino acids. V lost 6 bases, J lost 4 bases, and 22 bases lay in between. Germline lookup yields CDR1 SGHTA and CDR2 FQGTGA.

This clonotype has ten or more counts. This chain connects TRBV4-3 to TRBJ1-6, with D perhaps matching TRBD1 (5 bases). The CDR3 extends over 22 amino acids. V was pared by 0 bases and J by 5 bases, with 29 bases between. Germline CDR1 and CDR2: LGHNA and YSLEER. Here the CDR3 DNA reads TGCGCCAGCAGCCAAGACGTCCGTGGGCAGGGTGAGGTTTTGTGGGATAATTCACCCCTCCACTTT. Translation gives CASSQDVRGQGEVLWDNSPLHF.

Many counts were recorded for this clonotype. The chain carries TRBV15 and TRBJ2-7, with D possibly being TRBD1 (6 bases). Per the germline V gene, CDR1 is LNHNV and CDR2 is YYDKDF (reference sequence). The CDR3 runs 13 residues. Trimming took 1 base from V and 4 from J, leaving 8 bases between them. In nucleotides, the CDR3 is TGTGCCACCAGCAGAGGGACAGAATACGAGCAGTACTTC. It translates to CATSRGTEYEQYF.